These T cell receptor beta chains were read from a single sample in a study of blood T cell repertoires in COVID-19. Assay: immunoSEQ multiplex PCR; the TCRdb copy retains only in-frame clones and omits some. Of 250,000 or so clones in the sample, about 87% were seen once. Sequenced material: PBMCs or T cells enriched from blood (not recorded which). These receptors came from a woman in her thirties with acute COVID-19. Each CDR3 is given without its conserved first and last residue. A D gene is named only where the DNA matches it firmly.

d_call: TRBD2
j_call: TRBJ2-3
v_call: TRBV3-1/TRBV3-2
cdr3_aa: ASSQSGRAVDTQY

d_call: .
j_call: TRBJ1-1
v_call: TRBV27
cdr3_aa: ASNGWGDAEAF

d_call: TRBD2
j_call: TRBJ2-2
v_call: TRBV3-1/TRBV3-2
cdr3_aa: ASSQDLWGGTSGNSNTGELF

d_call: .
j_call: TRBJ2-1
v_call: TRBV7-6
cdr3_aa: ASSPSPSANEQF

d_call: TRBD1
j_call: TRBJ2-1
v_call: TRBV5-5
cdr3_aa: ATSTGGYNEQF

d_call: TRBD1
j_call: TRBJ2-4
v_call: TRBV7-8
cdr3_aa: ASSLEFRGQLAKNIQY

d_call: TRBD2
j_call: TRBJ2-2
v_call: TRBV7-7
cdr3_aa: ASSRGLAGDPGELF

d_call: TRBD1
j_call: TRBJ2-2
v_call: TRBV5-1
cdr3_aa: ASSPRDSNTGELF

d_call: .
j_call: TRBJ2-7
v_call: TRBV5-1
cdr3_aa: ASSLEPSAGEYEQY

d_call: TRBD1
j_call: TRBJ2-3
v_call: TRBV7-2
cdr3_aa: ASSPWDRDAADTQY

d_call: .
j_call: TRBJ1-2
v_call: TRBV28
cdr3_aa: ASSPSHGLKVGYT

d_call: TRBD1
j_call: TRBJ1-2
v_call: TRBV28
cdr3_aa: ASSTGTGEGYT

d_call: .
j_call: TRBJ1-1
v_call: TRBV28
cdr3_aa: ASSFSGYGTEAF

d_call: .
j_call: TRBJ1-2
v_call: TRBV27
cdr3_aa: ASSFSANYGYT

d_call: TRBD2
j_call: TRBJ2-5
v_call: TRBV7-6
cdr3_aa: ASSPEPGLPQETQY

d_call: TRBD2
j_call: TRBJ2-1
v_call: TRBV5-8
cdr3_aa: ASSLRDYGGREYNEQF

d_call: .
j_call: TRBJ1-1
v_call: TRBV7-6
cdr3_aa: ASSLAVEGDTEAF

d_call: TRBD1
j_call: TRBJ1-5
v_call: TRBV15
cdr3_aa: ATSLAQGEIQPQH

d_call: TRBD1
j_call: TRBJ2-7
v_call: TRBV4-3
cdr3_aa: ASSQEKGQGQYEQY

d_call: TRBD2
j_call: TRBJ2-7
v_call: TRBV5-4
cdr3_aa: ASSLLTLAGVGDEQY

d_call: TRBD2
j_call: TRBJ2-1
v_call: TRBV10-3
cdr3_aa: AISEFREAYNEQF

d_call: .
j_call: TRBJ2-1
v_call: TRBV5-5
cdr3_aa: ASSLAGSSYNEQF

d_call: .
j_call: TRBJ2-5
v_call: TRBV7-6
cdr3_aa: ASSLGWGLGETQY

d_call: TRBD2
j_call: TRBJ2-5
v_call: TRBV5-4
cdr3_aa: ASSLVGTSVETQY

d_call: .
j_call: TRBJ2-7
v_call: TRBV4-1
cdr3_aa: ASSQDLVGRGEQY

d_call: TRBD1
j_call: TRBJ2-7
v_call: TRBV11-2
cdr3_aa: ASSRDRDYEQY

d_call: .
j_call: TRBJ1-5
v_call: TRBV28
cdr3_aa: ASSREYSNQPQH

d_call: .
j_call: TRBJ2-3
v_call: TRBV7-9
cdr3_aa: ASRRSGSTDTQY

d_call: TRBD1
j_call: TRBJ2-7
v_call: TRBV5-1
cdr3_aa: ASSFRDRDYDEQY

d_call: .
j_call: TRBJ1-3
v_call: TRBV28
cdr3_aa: ASSLDISSGNTIY

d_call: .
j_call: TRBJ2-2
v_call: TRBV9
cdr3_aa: ASSSRQSTGELF

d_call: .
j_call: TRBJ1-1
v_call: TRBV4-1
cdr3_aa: ASSHRAHQGGEAF

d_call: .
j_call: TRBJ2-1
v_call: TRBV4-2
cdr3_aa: ASSQGSASINNEQF

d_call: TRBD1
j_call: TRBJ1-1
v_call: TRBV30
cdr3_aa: AWAGVQGAYTEAF

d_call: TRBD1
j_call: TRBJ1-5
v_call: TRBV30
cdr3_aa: AWEPGQGDQPQH

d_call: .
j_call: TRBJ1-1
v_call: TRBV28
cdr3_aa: ASSSTALNTEAF